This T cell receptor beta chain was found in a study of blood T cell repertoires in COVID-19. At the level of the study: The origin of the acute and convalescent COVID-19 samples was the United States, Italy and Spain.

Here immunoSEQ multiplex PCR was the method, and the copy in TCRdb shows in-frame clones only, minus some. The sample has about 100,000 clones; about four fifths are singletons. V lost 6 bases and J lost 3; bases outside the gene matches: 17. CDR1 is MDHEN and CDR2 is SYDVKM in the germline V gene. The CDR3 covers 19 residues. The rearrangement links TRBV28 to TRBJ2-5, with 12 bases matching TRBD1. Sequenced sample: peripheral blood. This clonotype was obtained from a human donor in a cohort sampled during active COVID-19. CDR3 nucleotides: TGTGCCAGCAGCGACGCCGGGACAGGGGGCGTCCGCGATAAAGAGACCCAGTACTTC. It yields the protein CASSDAGTGGVRDKETQYF.